This T cell receptor (beta chain) was recovered during a study of blood T cell repertoires in COVID-19. About the study: The cDNA or gDNA used as material had been derived from T cells, B-cell-depleted T cells, or PBMCs.

The CDR3 runs 11 residues. Trimming pared 7 bases from V and 7 bases from J, leaving 10 bases between. CDR1 is SQVTM, CDR2 ANQGSEA, per germline. Sequenced by immunoSEQ multiplex PCR; TCRdb stores in-frame clones only, minus some. The top ten clones hold approximately 4.5% of a sample with roughly 240,000 clones, roughly 82% of them seen once. The genes are TRBV29-1 and TRBJ1-4; D unclear. Material for sequencing was peripheral blood. This TCR derives from a woman between 65 and 79 years old with acute or convalescent COVID-19. DNA of the CDR3: TGCAGCGGGGGTACAGTTGAAAAACTGTTTTTT. This codes for CSGGTVEKLFF. Drawing the rest from reference TRBV29-1 and TRBJ1-4, the complete variable domain is SAVISQKPSRDICQRGTSLTIQCQVDSQVTMMFWYRQQPGQSLTLIATANQGSEATYESGFVIDKFPISRPNLTFSTLTVSNMSPEDSSIYLCSGGTVEKLFFGSGTQLSVL.